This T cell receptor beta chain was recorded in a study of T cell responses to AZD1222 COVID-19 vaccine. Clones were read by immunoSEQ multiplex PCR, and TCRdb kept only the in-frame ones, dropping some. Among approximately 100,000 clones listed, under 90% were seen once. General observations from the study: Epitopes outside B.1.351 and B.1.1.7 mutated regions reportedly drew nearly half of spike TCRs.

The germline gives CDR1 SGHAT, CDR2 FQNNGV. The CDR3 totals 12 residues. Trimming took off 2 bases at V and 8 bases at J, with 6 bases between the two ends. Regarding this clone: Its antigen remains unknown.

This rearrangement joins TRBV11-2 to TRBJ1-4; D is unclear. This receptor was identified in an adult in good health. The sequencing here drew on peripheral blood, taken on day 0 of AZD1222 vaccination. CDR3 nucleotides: TGTGCCAGCAGCTTAATAGGCGAAAAACTGTTTTTT. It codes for CASSLIGEKLFF.